The 17 T cell receptor beta chains listed next were all sequenced from one sample in a study of vaccination and CD4 T cells after COVID-19 (dated by TCRdb to 2022 to 2024). The antigens these receptors bind are not known. Interpreted using the paper, the treatment or condition label stands for: roughly ten-day PBMC culture with coronavirus spike peptide pools or control peptides (ViraFEST assay). CD4+ T cells from unexposed donors were collected before the COVID-19 pandemic (2011-2018). Library method: PCR. For sequencing, an Illumina iSeq 100 was employed. TCR sequencing of DNA from cultured CD4+ T cells used the Oncomine TCR Beta short-read assay at the Johns Hopkins FTIC core. TCRdb applied fastp at Q25 and MiXCR to the public reads, then kept only in-frame beta chains. CDR3 protein sequences are deduplicated, and each keeps its most common genes and DNA. The table for this sample lists approximately 7,600 distinct CDR3 sequences; roughly a third of them were counted only once. The top ten constitute roughly 28% of the sample.

Sequenced sample: CD4+ T cells from blood, cultured in vitro. Receptors were obtained from a human donor in good health.

The chain is built from TRBV6-2 or TRBV6-3 and TRBJ2-5; D is possibly TRBD2 (5 bases). The CDR3 has 11 residues. V dropped 2 bases and J dropped 9 bases, with 7 bases sitting between them. Germline V CDR1 and CDR2: MNHEY, SVGEGT. The CDR3 DNA follows: TGTGCCAGCAGTTACCCGGAGGCCCAGTACTTC. It codes for CASSYPEAQYF.

This clonotype was detected a few times. The rearrangement uses TRBV12-3 or TRBV12-4 and TRBJ1-5, with TRBD1 as a possible D gene (6 bases). V lost 4 bases, J lost 8 bases, and 15 bases lay in between. This CDR3 has 14 amino acids. CDR3 sequence reads: CASSSQQGAKPQHF. In nucleotides, the CDR3 is TGTGCCAGCAGTTCCCAACAGGGTGCTAAGCCCCAGCATTTT.

The V and J genes are TRBV2 and TRBJ2-6, with TRBD1 matching over 7 bases. The length of the CDR3 is 17 residues. V lost 9 bases to trimming and J lost 0 bases; unmatched junction nucleotides: 11. The germline CDR1 and CDR2 sequences are SNHLY and FYNNEI. The CDR3 sequence: CARQRQGRASGANVLTF. Here the CDR3 DNA reads TGTGCCAGGCAAAGACAGGGTAGGGCCTCTGGGGCCAACGTCCTGACTTTC.

This sequence joins TRBV5-3 and TRBJ1-2; TRBD1 aligns across 7 bases. TRBV5-3 is classed as an ORF, of uncertain function. There are 15 residues in the CDR3. V was clipped by 4 bases and J by 8 bases; unmatched bases: 14. The CDR3 nucleotides read TGTGCCAGAAGCCACGCCCGGGACAGAACGGAGGGCTACACCTTC. Residues: CARSHARDRTEGYTF.

J is TRBJ1-1 and V is TRBV20-1; the D gene is possibly TRBD1 (6 bases). Germline CDR1 DFQATT, CDR2 SNEGSKA (reference sequence). The V end lost 6 bases, the J end lost 4 bases, and 12 bases lay between the germline ends. This CDR3 is 12 amino acids long. As DNA, the CDR3 is TGCAGTGCCCCACAGGGTACCACTGAAGCTTTCTTT. Its translation is CSAPQGTTEAFF.

Within the sample, this clonotype is medium-sized. The chain is built from TRBV6-1 and TRBJ1-2; D possibly corresponds to TRBD1 (5 bases). CDR1 and CDR2 (germline): MNHNS, SASEGT. The CDR3 is made up of 13 amino acids. Trimming cost V 11 bases and J 5 bases, with 18 bases left between them. The CDR3 sequence is CALSNRPKYGYTF. The CDR3 DNA reads TGTGCCCTTTCGAACAGGCCGAAATATGGCTACACCTTC.

V usage is TRBV19 and J usage is TRBJ2-5, with TRBD2 as a possible D gene (6 bases). CDR1 is LNHDA and CDR2 is SQIVND in the germline V gene (reference sequence). The CDR3 is 16 amino acids. Trimming removed 5 bases at V and 4 bases at J, with 20 bases between. The CDR3: CASSPRLVGNVETQYF. CDR3 nucleotide sequence: TGTGCCAGTAGTCCAAGACTAGTGGGGAACGTAGAGACCCAGTACTTC.

The CDR3 nucleotides are TGTGCCAACCAGGACCCGATAGGCACCATATATTTT. Its translation: CANQDPIGTIYF. This rearrangement joins TRBV6-1 to TRBJ1-3; D is unresolved. V lost 10 bases, J lost 9 bases, and 16 bases lay in between. This CDR3 comprises 12 residues. Germline CDR1 is MNHNS and CDR2 is SASEGT.

This chain connects TRBV2 to TRBJ1-5, with a weak D call TRBD1 (5 bases). V was pared by 6 bases and J by 0 bases, with 12 bases between. This CDR3 has 15 amino acids. The germline CDR1 and CDR2 sequences are SNHLY and FYNNEI. This CDR3 reads CASRAGRTSNQPQHF. In DNA, the CDR3 is TGTGCCAGCAGGGCGGGACGGACTAGCAATCAGCCCCAGCATTTT. The full variable domain, completed using reference TRBV2 and TRBJ1-5, is EPEVTQTPSHQVTQMGQEVILRCVPISNHLYFYWYRQILGQKVEFLVSFYNNEISEKSEIFDDQFSVERPDGSNFTLKIRSTKLEDSAMYFCASRAGRTSNQPQHFGDGTRLSIL.

The V call is TRBV19, the J call TRBJ1-1; D ambiguous. There are 14 residues in the CDR3. Germline V gene sequence: CDR1 LNHDA, CDR2 SQIVND (reference sequence). V was clipped by 7 bases and J by 2 bases, with 14 bases between them. The CDR3 region has the DNA TGTGCCAGTACACGCTGGGCAGCCAACACTGAAGCTTTCTTT. This sequence encodes CASTRWAANTEAFF.

The V call is TRBV10-3, the J call TRBJ2-4, with no clear D. V lost 2 bases to trimming and J lost 8 bases, with 13 bases between them. The CDR3 covers 14 residues. Germline assignment: CDR1 ENHRY and CDR2 SYGVKD. CDR3 sequence: CAISEPPRVDIQYF. Written as DNA, the CDR3 is TGTGCCATCAGTGAGCCCCCCCGGGTAGACATTCAGTACTTC.

This clonotype was found once. The chain has TRBV3-1 and TRBJ1-2, with TRBD1 as a possible D gene (6 bases). Trimming cost V 0 bases and J 10 bases, with 24 bases left between them. The CDR3 totals 17 residues. Germline loops: CDR1 LGHDT, CDR2 YNNKEL (reference sequence). The CDR3 DNA is TGTGCCAGCAGCCAAGAATCCATCCTATACACACAGGGTCCCTACACCTTC. Translated: CASSQESILYTQGPYTF.

In this sample, this clonotype turned up a few times. V gene TRBV5-1 combines with J gene TRBJ2-5; no definite D call. This CDR3 is built from 13 residues. V gave up 0 bases and J gave up 5 bases, with 8 bases separating them. CDR1 is SGHRS and CDR2 is YFSETQ in the germline V gene. DNA for the CDR3: TGCGCCAGCAGCTTGGCAAGCGAGGAGACCCAGTACTTC. Translated, it gives CASSLASEETQYF.

The chain joins TRBV9 to TRBJ2-1; TRBD2 aligns across 13 bases. In germline, CDR1 is SGDLS, CDR2 YYNGEE. The V segment lost 3 bases and the J segment 0 bases; nucleotides outside the gene matches: 6. CDR3 length: 18 residues. The CDR3, as DNA: TGTGCCAGCAGCGCCGGGACTAGCGGGATTAGCTCCTACAATGAGCAGTTCTTC. Translation gives CASSAGTSGISSYNEQFF.

This chain uses TRBV6-2 or TRBV6-3 with TRBJ2-2; 7 positions agree with TRBD2. CDR3 size: 15 residues. Germline trimming cut 6 bases from V and 5 bases from J; bases unmatched to any gene: 9. Germline assignment: CDR1 MNHEY and CDR2 SVGEGT. DNA for the CDR3: TGTGCCAGCAGCTCGCAGCGGGGATCGACCGGGGAGCTGTTTTTT. This translates into CASSSQRGSTGELFF.

V usage is TRBV11-2 and J usage is TRBJ2-7; no reliable D call. This CDR3 is 11 amino acids long. Trimming cost V 4 bases and J 6 bases, with 7 bases left between them. Germline CDR1 is SGHAT and CDR2 is FQNNGV. The CDR3 region is CASSSPIEQYF. The CDR3 region has the DNA TGTGCCAGCAGCTCCCCCATCGAGCAGTACTTC. The variable domain in full, completed from reference TRBV11-2 and TRBJ2-7, reads EAGVAQSPRYKIIEKRQSVAFWCNPISGHATLYWYQQILGQGPKLLIQFQNNGVVDDSQLPKDRFSAERLKGVDSTLKIQPAKLEDSAVYLCASSSPIEQYFGPGTRLTVT.

V usage is TRBV6-1 and J usage is TRBJ2-1, with a possible D match to TRBD2 (6 bases). Germline loops: CDR1 MNHNS, CDR2 SASEGT. The CDR3 totals 15 residues. With 7 bases removed from V and 8 bases from J, the gap between germline ends came to 21 bases. The CDR3: CASILGLLHSDEQFF. Written as DNA, the CDR3 is TGTGCCAGCATCCTAGGACTACTGCATTCGGATGAGCAGTTCTTC.